This TCR beta chain comes out of a study of shared clonotypes between healthy human individuals. Input per replicate PCR of unsorted PBMC was about 270 ng DNA, corresponding to around 30,000 T cell genomes. Only in-frame clones appear in the TCRdb table, and some are missing; sequencing was by immunoSEQ multiplex PCR. Of 400,000 to 550,000 clones in the sample, 79% are singletons; the top ten hold around 12%. V was cut by 4 bases and J by 2 bases, with 11 bases left in between. The CDR3 is made up of 14 amino acids. CDR1 is LNHDA and CDR2 is SQIVND in the germline V gene (reference sequence). Study results and caveats: Clonotype sharing among donors, it was expected, would be affected by sequencing depth.

A note on this clone: The antigen is undetermined.

This sequence originates from a woman between 40 and 55 years old in good health. Some clones in this sample may be carry-over from other donors' samples. This chain uses TRBV19 with TRBJ1-1; no clear D. The source material was PBMCs. The CDR3 region is CASSSRQANTEAFF. The CDR3 region has the DNA TGTGCCAGTAGTAGTCGCCAGGCTAACACTGAAGCTTTCTTT.